Listed below are T cell receptor beta chains from one sample, sequenced in a study of shared clonotypes between healthy human individuals. The table came from immunoSEQ multiplex PCR; TCRdb's copy has only in-frame clones and leaves some out. The sample lists under 120,000 clones, 67% seen once, with approximately 25% in the top ten. The sequenced material came from memory CD8+ T cells sorted from blood. Source of these receptors: a woman aged 25 to 39 in good health. Both conserved end residues are part of each CDR3. Each record gives: D gene, clone size, J gene, V gene, CDR3 DNA, CDR3 protein. The D gene is left open where the match is weak. A clone size is listed for some rows: how often the clone was seen (once, few, many), or a class if it is expanded.

- - TRBJ2-3 TRBV7-8 TGTGCCAGCAGTCCCCCTCTCGATACGCAGTATTTT CASSPPLDTQYF
TRBD2 - TRBJ2-7 TRBV18 TGTGCCAGCTCACCACCACCCGCGGGGGGTCAGCAGTACTTC CASSPPPAGGQQYF
TRBD2 few TRBJ2-1 TRBV6-4 TGTGCCAGCAGTGATGGAGATAGCGGGAGTGTAGGAGAGCAGTTCTTC CASSDGDSGSVGEQFF
TRBD2 many TRBJ2-7 TRBV14 TGTGCCAGCAGCCCGAACCGACTAGCGGGAGCGGACGAGCAGTACTTC CASSPNRLAGADEQYF
TRBD1 - TRBJ2-7 TRBV4-1 TGCGCCAGCAGCCAACCCACTAGACAGGGCGGGTTAGACGAGCAGTACTTC CASSQPTRQGGLDEQYF
- few TRBJ2-7 TRBV28 TGTGCCAGCAGTTCCCGTGGCGAGCAGTACTTC CASSSRGEQYF
- many TRBJ1-3 TRBV11-2 TGTGCCAGCAGCCCCTGGAGGGCTGATTCCGGAAACACCATATATTTT CASSPWRADSGNTIYF
- few TRBJ2-6 TRBV7-6 TGTGCCAGCAGCTTAGAGGCAGTTAACTCTGGGGCCAACGTCCTGACTTTC CASSLEAVNSGANVLTF
- - TRBJ2-1 TRBV5-1 TGCGCCAGCAGATCCGGGACTCCCAGCTCCTACAATGAGCAGTTCTTC CASRSGTPSSYNEQFF
TRBD1 - TRBJ2-7 TRBV4-1 TGCGCCAGCAGCCTGAGCATACAGGGGGCTTACGAGCAGTACTTC CASSLSIQGAYEQYF
- - TRBJ2-7 TRBV28 TGTGCCAGCAGCTTAACGGGGTCCCTCTACGAGCAGTACTTC CASSLTGSLYEQYF
TRBD2 - TRBJ2-1 TRBV6-6 TGTGCCAGCAGTCAAACTAGCGGGGGTGCCTACAATGAGCAGTTCTTC CASSQTSGGAYNEQFF
- - TRBJ1-3 TRBV4-1 TGCGCCAGCAGCCAAGTTCCTGAAAACACCATATATTTT CASSQVPENTIYF
TRBD2 - TRBJ2-2 TRBV15 TGTGCCACCAGCAGAGAGAAACCCGAGGCCGGGACTAGCGGGACCACCGGGGAGCTGTTTTTT CATSREKPEAGTSGTTGELFF
TRBD1 few TRBJ1-4 TRBV13 TGTGCCAGTGGGGGACAGGGGAGTAGGAAACTGTTTTTT CASGGQGSRKLFF
- once TRBJ2-7 TRBV19 TGTGCCAGTAGTCGGACGGTGCAGAACGAGCAGTACTTC CASSRTVQNEQYF
- - TRBJ1-2 TRBV29-1 TGCAGCGTTGAAGTTTGGGAAGGGGTGCGGGGCTATGGCTACACCTTC CSVEVWEGVRGYGYTF
- - TRBJ2-7 TRBV4-1 TGCGCCAGTGCGGAGAGGAGCTCCTACGAGCAGTACTTC CASAERSSYEQYF
TRBD1 - TRBJ2-7 TRBV4-1 TGCGCCAGCAGCCAAGATCATGGCAGGGGGAACGAGCAGTACTTC CASSQDHGRGNEQYF
- - TRBJ2-7 TRBV5-1 TGCGCCAGCAGCTTGGACCCTAGCCCCTACGAGCAGTACTTC CASSLDPSPYEQYF
TRBD2 - TRBJ2-2 TRBV5-5 TGTGCCAGCAGCTTGGGACTAGCGGGAGGGCCTGAGACCGGGGAGCTGTTTTTT CASSLGLAGGPETGELFF
- few TRBJ1-2 TRBV29-1 TGCAGCGTTGTGGGGGTGGGAGGCGGCTACACCTTC CSVVGVGGGYTF
TRBD1 - TRBJ1-2 TRBV4-1 TGCGCCAGCACCCTCGCCGGGACAGGGGGCGAGTATGGCTACACCTTC CASTLAGTGGEYGYTF
- - TRBJ1-2 TRBV2 TGTGCCAGCAGTGATCATGGCGAAGCTAACTATGGCTACACCTTC CASSDHGEANYGYTF
- - TRBJ1-5 TRBV19 TGTGCCAGTAGTATAGACCGGCAGGGGCGAGCCAATCAGCCCCAGCATTTT CASSIDRQGRANQPQHF
- - TRBJ2-3 TRBV6-4 TGTGCCAGCAGTGACTCGATCTCTGGGACAGATACGCAGTATTTT CASSDSISGTDTQYF
- - TRBJ2-7 TRBV5-1 TGCGCCAGCAGCTTGGCCCCCAGGCAGGGTCCCTACGAGCAGTACTTC CASSLAPRQGPYEQYF
- many TRBJ2-5 TRBV25-1 TGTGCCAGCACAGAGTCTTTGCAGGGCACAGAGACCCAGTACTTC CASTESLQGTETQYF
TRBD2 - TRBJ2-1 TRBV19 TGTGCCAGTAGTACTAGCGGACACAATGAGCAGTTCTTC CASSTSGHNEQFF
TRBD2 - TRBJ2-7 TRBV29-1 TGCAGCGTTGAGAGTAGGGGACTAGCTCACTACGAGCAGTACTTC CSVESRGLAHYEQYF
TRBD2 many TRBJ2-1 TRBV6-1 TGTGCCAGCAGTGGCTCACTAGCGGATTACAATGAGCAGTTCTTC CASSGSLADYNEQFF
TRBD2 - TRBJ2-3 TRBV7-2 TGTGCCAGCAGTTATACTAGCGGGAGATGGGATACGCAGTATTTT CASSYTSGRWDTQYF
TRBD1 - TRBJ2-4 TRBV6-6 TGTGCCAGCACCGACAGGGGGCAGGACATTCAGTACTTC CASTDRGQDIQYF
- - TRBJ2-2 TRBV13 TGTGCCAGCAGCTTATTAGGGGTCTACACCGGGGAGCTGTTTTTT CASSLLGVYTGELFF
TRBD1 - TRBJ2-6 TRBV19 TGTGCCAGTAGCCCAACAGGGGATCATTCTGGGGCCAACGTCCTGACTTTC CASSPTGDHSGANVLTF
- - TRBJ2-3 TRBV9 TGTGCCAGCAGCGTAGGAGGGGCGGCAGATACGCAGTATTTT CASSVGGAADTQYF
TRBD2 - TRBJ2-3 TRBV2 TGTGCCAGACGACTAGCGGGAGGGCCAGATACGCAGTATTTT CARRLAGGPDTQYF
- - TRBJ2-5 TRBV11-3 TGTGCCAGCAGCCTCAACCGGGTCACCCCGGGGACAGCGGGACAAGAGACCCAGTACTTC CASSLNRVTPGTAGQETQYF
- few TRBJ2-7 TRBV25-1 TGTGCCAGCAGTGAATACTACGAGCAGTACTTC CASSEYYEQYF
- - TRBJ1-5 TRBV7-9 TGTGCCAGCAGCTTATGGGACAGCAATCAGCCCCAGCATTTT CASSLWDSNQPQHF
- - TRBJ2-1 TRBV4-1 TGCGCCAGCAGCCAAGTCTGGACGGGGGTTTACAATGAGCAGTTCTTC CASSQVWTGVYNEQFF
- - TRBJ2-2 TRBV6-1 TGTGCCAGCCTCGGAGGGCCGGACACCGGGGAGCTGTTTTTT CASLGGPDTGELFF
- - TRBJ2-7 TRBV20-1 TGCAGTGCCCCCGGTACGACCGAGCAGTACTTC CSAPGTTEQYF
- - TRBJ2-7 TRBV18 TGTGCCAGCTCACCACGGAGGGGGTCTGAGGCCCCAATCTACGAGCAGTACTTC CASSPRRGSEAPIYEQYF
- - TRBJ1-1 TRBV15 TGTGCCACCAGCAGCCTCGACGGGGGCCTAAACACTGAAGCTTTCTTT CATSSLDGGLNTEAFF
- - TRBJ1-2 TRBV18 TGTGCCAGCTCCCCCCGGGTGGTATATGGCTACACCTTC CASSPRVVYGYTF
TRBD1 - TRBJ1-1 TRBV28 TGTGCCAGCAGTGACAGGGACAGGGGGCGTGTGAACACTGAAGCTTTCTTT CASSDRDRGRVNTEAFF
TRBD2 - TRBJ2-7 TRBV5-6 TGTGCCAGCAGCCTAGGGGGTAGCGGGATCCGCTACGAGCAGTACTTC CASSLGGSGIRYEQYF
- - TRBJ2-3 TRBV7-9 TGTGCCAGCAGCTCAGCGGTGAGTGGGAACACAGATACGCAGTATTTT CASSSAVSGNTDTQYF
- - TRBJ1-4 TRBV6-6 TGTGCCAGCAGTTACTTGAAACAGGGTAGGGGTGAAAAACTGTTTTTT CASSYLKQGRGEKLFF
- - TRBJ2-7 TRBV2 TGTGCCAGCAGCAGGGGAAGCTACGAGCAGTACTTC CASSRGSYEQYF
TRBD2 - TRBJ2-7 TRBV19 TGTGCCAGTAACGGGGGAGGGGCCCCCTACGAGCAGTACTTC CASNGGGAPYEQYF
- - TRBJ2-7 TRBV4-2 TGTGCCAGCAGCCCCACCCATTTTAGCGAGCAGTACTTC CASSPTHFSEQYF
- - TRBJ1-2 TRBV21-1 TGTGCCAGCAGCAAAGGCGTCGGTGGGGACAGGGGTGACTATGGCTACACCTTC CASSKGVGGDRGDYGYTF